This entry features one T cell receptor (beta chain) sequence. The same CDR3 arises from other DNA sequences in this sample as well. The V end was cut by 6 bases, the J end by 4 bases, with 13 bases between. Germline V gene data show CDR1 as ENHRY and CDR2 as SYGVKD. The CDR3 has 13 amino acids. These data belong to a study of shared clonotypes between healthy human individuals. Terminally differentiated effector memory CD45RA+ cells were excluded by CCR7 positive selection of CD45RO-negative cells. Sequenced by immunoSEQ multiplex PCR; TCRdb stores in-frame clones only, minus some. Found here are 1.5 million to 2.5 million clones, approximately 95% of them singletons; the top ten hold 1% to 1.5%.

The TCR comes from a man aged 18 to 29 in good health. This chain uses TRBV10-3 with TRBJ2-7; TRBD2 is a possible D gene (6 bases). Sequencing used naive CD8+ T cells sorted from blood. Here the CDR3 reads CAISPGSSYEQYF. Written as DNA, the CDR3 is TGTGCCATCAGCCCCGGGAGTTCATACGAGCAGTACTTC.